This passage covers 26 T cell receptor beta chains from one sample sequenced in a study of tissue T cells after allogeneic stem cell transplantation. The assay was immunoSEQ multiplex PCR, and TCRdb's table has in-frame clones only and misses some. The data contain under 6,500 clones, approximately 80% of them singletons. The sample consisted of blood, taken before transplantation. The source of these receptors is a man between 40 and 75 years old who later had graft-versus-host disease after an allogeneic stem cell transplant.

This rearrangement joins TRBV6-5 to TRBJ1-2; a possible D gene is TRBD1 (5 bases). The V and J ends lost 8 bases and 3 bases respectively, with 13 bases between them. The CDR3 covers 13 residues. Per germline, CDR1 MNHEY and CDR2 SVGAGI. The CDR3 protein is CASCRGGDYGYTF. The DNA for the CDR3 is TGTGCCAGCTGTAGGGGAGGAGACTATGGCTACACCTTC.

V gene TRBV12-3 or TRBV12-4 combines with J gene TRBJ1-2; no definite D call. V was cut by 1 base and J by 6 bases, with 9 bases left in between. The length of the CDR3 is 13 residues. CDR3 protein: CASSLVGPNGYTF. The CDR3, as DNA: TGTGCCAGCAGTTTAGTAGGGCCCAATGGCTACACCTTC.

The gene calls are TRBV9 and TRBJ1-3; D unresolved. CDR1 is SGDLS, CDR2 YYNGEE, per germline. The CDR3 runs to 16 residues. With 1 base removed from V and 0 bases from J, the gap between germline ends came to 11 bases. The CDR3 nucleotides read TGTGCCAGCAGCGTAAATGGCCTTACCTCTGGAAACACCATATATTTT. It codes for CASSVNGLTSGNTIYF.

The chain employs TRBV5-4 and TRBJ2-7, with 9 positions matching TRBD2. Germline CDR1 and CDR2: SGHNT and YYREEE (reference sequence). The CDR3 runs 15 residues. Trimming took 0 bases from V and 3 from J; bases not matched to a gene: 4. As DNA, the CDR3 is TGTGCCAGCAGCTTGGAACTAGCGGGTCACTACGAGCAGTACTTC. Protein: CASSLELAGHYEQYF.

The V gene is TRBV6-5, the J gene TRBJ1-1; D possibly corresponds to TRBD1 (5 bases). Germline V gives CDR1 MNHEY, CDR2 SVGAGI. V was clipped by 0 bases and J by 9 bases, with 17 bases between them. The CDR3 length is 15 residues. The CDR3 nucleotides are TGTGCCAGCAGTTACTCTTTGGAAGAGACAGCTCAAGCTTTCTTT. Translating it yields CASSYSLEETAQAFF.

The chain recombines TRBV6-2 or TRBV6-3 with TRBJ2-2; 12 positions match TRBD2. V lost 5 bases, J lost 3 bases, and 1 base stayed unmatched. The CDR3 is 15 amino acids. Germline V gene lookup returns CDR1 MNHEY and CDR2 SVGEGT. The CDR3 reads CASSRLAGDTGELFF. Written as DNA, the CDR3 is TGTGCCAGCAGTCGACTAGCGGGAGACACCGGGGAGCTGTTTTTT.

The chain carries TRBV7-6 and TRBJ1-4, with D possibly TRBD1 on 5 matching bases. From germline, CDR1 is SGHVS and CDR2 FNYEAQ. The CDR3 totals 15 residues. V lost 5 bases and J 8 bases, leaving 18 bases between the germline ends. The CDR3 sequence is CASSPGTSEREKLFF. Here the CDR3 DNA reads TGTGCCAGCAGCCCAGGGACCTCAGAAAGGGAAAAACTGTTTTTT.

V usage is TRBV30 and J usage is TRBJ1-1; D call uncertain. Germline V CDR1 and CDR2: GTSNPN, SVGIG (reference sequence). Trimming left V 2 bases short and J 0 bases short, with 13 bases between. The length of the CDR3 is 15 residues. CDR3 DNA sequence: TGTGCCTGGAGTCGTGTCAGCGACATGAACACTGAAGCTTTCTTT. It is translated as CAWSRVSDMNTEAFF.

This chain joins TRBV3-1 (or the pseudogene TRBV3-2) and TRBJ1-1; D not certain. Germline V CDR1 and CDR2: LGHDT, YNNKEL (reference sequence). V dropped 1 base and J dropped 5 bases, with 11 bases sitting between them. The CDR3 length is 14 residues. The CDR3 DNA follows: TGTGCCAGCAGCCAAGGCGGTGGAGGAACTGAAGCTTTCTTT. This sequence encodes CASSQGGGGTEAFF.

This clone turned up a few times. The J gene is TRBJ1-5, the V gene TRBV9; D gene ambiguous. Trimming removed 0 bases from V and 6 bases from J, with 10 bases in between. CDR1 and CDR2 from the germline V gene are SGDLS and YYNGEE. The CDR3 is 14 residues long. The CDR3, as DNA: TGTGCCAGCAGCGTAGATTTATCGACTCAGCCCCAGCATTTT. It translates to CASSVDLSTQPQHF.

The chain couples TRBV2 to TRBJ1-4; D remains unclear. This CDR3 spans 14 amino acids. Germline CDR1 SNHLY, CDR2 FYNNEI. Trimming left V 4 bases short and J 0 bases short, with 6 bases between. Here the CDR3 reads CASSASPTNEKLFF. In DNA form, the CDR3 reads TGTGCCAGCAGTGCCAGTCCAACTAATGAAAAACTGTTTTTT.

This chain joins TRBV13 and TRBJ2-1; D call uncertain. V was pared by 5 bases and J by 6 bases, with 8 bases between. The CDR3 is made up of 12 amino acids. From germline, CDR1 is PRHDT and CDR2 FYEKMQ (reference sequence). DNA for the CDR3: TGTGCCAGCAGCCACCCCCTCAATGAGCAGTTCTTC. Its protein product is CASSHPLNEQFF. Supplemented by reference TRBV13 and TRBJ2-1, the full variable domain reads AAGVIQSPRHLIKEKRETATLKCYPIPRHDTVYWYQQGPGQDPQFLISFYEKMQSDKGSIPDRFSAQQFSDYHSELNMSSLELGDSALYFCASSHPLNEQFFGPGTRLTVL.

The chain uses TRBV4-1 and TRBJ2-7, with TRBD2 matching over 7 bases. Germline assignment: CDR1 MGHRA and CDR2 YSYEKL. V shed 0 bases, J shed 1 base, and the junction held 6 bases outside the gene matches. This CDR3 spans 16 amino acids. The CDR3 loop reads CASSQDPSGRSYEQYF. CDR3 nucleotides: TGCGCCAGCAGCCAAGACCCTAGCGGACGTTCCTACGAGCAGTACTTC.

This clone was seen just once. This chain links TRBV3-1 (or the pseudogene TRBV3-2) with TRBJ2-7; 8 bases match TRBD1. This CDR3 comprises 16 residues. Germline V gene sequence: CDR1 LGHDT, CDR2 YNNKEL (reference sequence). V was clipped by 4 bases and J by 3 bases; unmatched bases: 11. This CDR3 is CASSPGQGKGFYEQYF. The CDR3 bases are TGTGCCAGCAGCCCCGGACAGGGTAAGGGATTCTACGAGCAGTACTTC.

The chain combines TRBV2 with TRBJ2-5; TRBD2 matches at 7 bases. The CDR3 spans 14 residues. From germline, CDR1 is SNHLY and CDR2 FYNNEI. After removal of 4 bases from V and 2 bases from J, the junction contained 4 bases not matched to a gene. As DNA, the CDR3 is TGTGCCAGCAGTGGAAGGCGGGGGCAAGAGACCCAGTACTTC. Amino acids: CASSGRRGQETQYF.

V is TRBV30 and J is TRBJ1-1, with 7 positions matching TRBD1. CDR3 size: 14 residues. CDR1 is GTSNPN and CDR2 is SVGIG in the germline V gene (reference sequence). J gave up 4 bases and V 1 base, and 6 bases lay outside the gene matches. CDR3 amino acids: CAWSARQGATEAFF. CDR3 DNA sequence: TGTGCCTGGAGTGCCCGACAGGGAGCCACTGAAGCTTTCTTT.

V is TRBV30 and J is TRBJ2-7; D gene unclear. The CDR3 has 11 residues. Deletions cut 1 base from V and 7 bases from J, with 8 bases between. Germline CDR1 is GTSNPN and CDR2 is SVGIG (reference sequence). As DNA, the CDR3 is TGTGCCTGGAGTGACAACCGGGAGCAGTACTTC. Translated, it gives CAWSDNREQYF.

The V and J genes are TRBV10-1 and TRBJ2-3; no clear D gene. V lost 2 bases and J 4 bases, leaving 1 base between the germline ends. Germline CDR1 WNHNN, CDR2 SYGVQD (reference sequence). The CDR3 is 11 amino acids. CDR3 region: CASSEADTQYF. In nucleotides, the CDR3 is TGCGCCAGCAGTGAGGCAGATACGCAGTATTTT.

By sample fraction, this clone is large (0.1 to 1%). The V and J genes are TRBV6-1 and TRBJ2-1; tentatively, D is TRBD2 (5 bases). V was clipped by 0 bases and J by 0 bases, with 6 bases between them. The CDR3 length is 15 residues. Germline CDR1 reads MNHNS; CDR2 reads SASEGT. CDR3 sequence: CASSEADFSYNEQFF. DNA of the CDR3: TGTGCCAGCAGTGAAGCGGACTTCTCCTACAATGAGCAGTTCTTC.

The CDR3 DNA sequence: TGTGCCAGCAGGGGGACTAGCGGGAGGTACGAGCAGTACTTC. Its protein is CASRGTSGRYEQYF. The genes are TRBV2 and TRBJ2-7; 15 positions agree with TRBD2. V gave up 6 bases and J gave up 4 bases; unmatched junction bases: 1. This CDR3 comprises 14 residues. The germline V gene has CDR1 SNHLY and CDR2 FYNNEI. The complete variable domain, with remaining parts taken from reference TRBV2 and TRBJ2-7, reads EPEVTQTPSHQVTQMGQEVILRCVPISNHLYFYWYRQILGQKVEFLVSFYNNEISEKSEIFDDQFSVERPDGSNFTLKIRSTKLEDSAMYFCASRGTSGRYEQYFGPGTRLTVT.

The rearrangement uses TRBV30 and TRBJ2-1; a possible D gene is TRBD2 (5 bases). Trimming cost V 1 base and J 0 bases, with 7 bases left between them. Germline lookup yields CDR1 GTSNPN and CDR2 SVGIG (reference sequence). This CDR3 is built from 14 residues. The CDR3 DNA sequence: TGTGCCTGGAGTGGACTAAGCTCCTACAATGAGCAGTTCTTC. It codes for CAWSGLSSYNEQFF.

This clone showed up just a few times. This rearrangement joins TRBV19 to TRBJ1-4, with 11 bases matching TRBD1. Germline CDR1 LNHDA, CDR2 SQIVND (reference sequence). CDR3 length: 15 amino acids. J gave up 7 bases and V 8 bases, and 9 bases lay outside the gene matches. The CDR3 nucleotides read TGTGCCAGTGGCCGGCCGGGACAGGGGGGTGAAAAACTGTTTTTT. Protein sequence: CASGRPGQGGEKLFF.

The rearrangement uses TRBV11-3 and TRBJ2-7; either TRBD1 or TRBD2 may supply D (6 bases each). V was trimmed by 4 bases and J by 6 bases, leaving 13 bases between them. This CDR3 contains 13 residues. Germline CDR1 reads SGHNT; CDR2 reads YENEEA. The CDR3, as DNA: TGTGCCAGCAGCTGGGGGGACAATCCCGAGCAGTACTTC. Its protein product is CASSWGDNPEQYF.

The chain couples TRBV7-6 to TRBJ2-7; D uncertain. The germline CDR1 and CDR2 sequences are SGHVS and FNYEAQ. The ends were cut back, 5 bases at V and 2 bases at J, with 13 bases in the middle. The length of the CDR3 is 14 residues. The chain's CDR3 is CASSPRSGTYEQYF. DNA for the CDR3: TGTGCCAGCAGCCCCCGATCCGGTACCTACGAGCAGTACTTC. Filled out from reference TRBV7-6 and TRBJ2-7, the complete variable domain reads GAGVSQSPRYKVTKRGQDVALRCDPISGHVSLYWYRQALGQGPEFLTYFNYEAQQDKSGLPNDRFSAERPEGSISTLTIQRTEQRDSAMYRCASSPRSGTYEQYFGPGTRLTVT.

The J gene is TRBJ2-6, the V gene TRBV7-9; D is unresolved. The CDR3 covers 16 residues. CDR1 is SEHNR, CDR2 FQNEAQ, per germline (reference sequence). The ends were cut back, 5 bases at V and 2 bases at J, with 13 bases in the middle. CDR3 DNA sequence: TGTGCCAGCAGCCCCCCAAACTCAGCTGGGGCCAACGTCCTGACTTTC. Amino acid sequence: CASSPPNSAGANVLTF.

The count of this clone is one. The chain joins TRBV27 to TRBJ2-3, with D uncertain. The CDR3 contains 13 residues. The V end was cut by 5 bases, the J end by 2 bases, with 8 bases between. Germline CDR1 and CDR2: MNHEY and SMNVEV (reference sequence). The CDR3 coding sequence is TGTGCCAGCAGTCCCTTAAACACAGATACGCAGTATTTT. The encoded protein is CASSPLNTDTQYF.